Shown below are 18 T cell receptor beta chains from a single sample sequenced in a study of response to subunit inactivated influenza vaccine. TCRdb used MiXCR to reprocess the RT-PCR reads, holding one entry per CDR3 protein. The table records around 570,000 distinct CDR3 sequences, 10% to 12% of them present only once. The same sample was also used in a study of T cells expressing NK-cell markers. In that study: Synthesis of TCR beta cDNA relied on 5'RACE template switching carrying UMIs.

Specimen: PBMCs from blood, collected on the day of vaccination. The source of these receptors is a man aged 50 to 60 who received an inactivated influenza vaccine.

This clonotype was detected only a few times. The V and J genes are TRBV25-1 and TRBJ1-2; D is unclear. CDR3 length: 14 amino acids. V was shortened by 2 bases and J by 0 bases, with 7 bases between the two germline ends. Per germline, CDR1 MGHDK and CDR2 SYGVNS. The CDR3 nucleotides are TGTGCCAGCAGTGAAATGGGAGCTAACTATGGCTACACCTTC. It yields the protein CASSEMGANYGYTF.

The chain links TRBV20-1 to TRBJ2-3; 7 bases fit TRBD2. The CDR3 has 13 amino acids. Germline values: CDR1 DFQATT, CDR2 SNEGSKA (reference sequence). After removal of 6 bases from V and 6 bases from J, the junction contained 9 bases not matched to a gene. This CDR3 is CSALLATGDTQYF. CDR3 DNA: TGCAGTGCCCTACTAGCGACGGGTGATACGCAGTATTTT.

The gene calls are TRBV5-1 and TRBJ2-3, with D maybe TRBD1 (6 bases). Germline assignment: CDR1 SGHRS and CDR2 YFSETQ. The CDR3 sequence is 15 residues long. The V and J ends lost 0 bases and 1 base respectively, with 9 bases between them. CDR3 bases: TGCGCCAGCAGCTTGGAATCAGGGGGCACAGATACGCAGTATTTT. Translation gives CASSLESGGTDTQYF.

This clonotype occurred a few times. The chain has TRBV30 and TRBJ2-7; no firm D call. This CDR3 region has 11 residues. Germline V lookup: CDR1 GTSNPN, CDR2 SVGIG (reference sequence). V was trimmed by 3 bases and J by 0 bases, leaving 3 bases between them. CDR3 coding DNA: TGTGCCTGGAGCCACTCCTACGAGCAGTACTTC. This encodes CAWSHSYEQYF. The variable domain in full, completed from reference TRBV30 and TRBJ2-7, reads SQTIHQWPATLVQPVGSPLSLECTVEGTSNPNLYWYRQAAGRGLQLLFYSVGIGQISSEVPQNLSASRPQDRQFILSSKKLLLSDSGFYLCAWSHSYEQYFGPGTRLTVT.

In this sample, this clonotype turned up once. The gene calls are TRBV6-2 or TRBV6-3 and TRBJ2-3; 12 bases line up with TRBD2. The CDR3 consists of 16 residues. V was clipped by 6 bases and J by 6 bases; unmatched bases: 10. Per the germline V gene, CDR1 is MNHEY and CDR2 is SVGEGT. The CDR3 sequence is CASSQPRTSGVDTQYF. In DNA form, the CDR3 reads TGTGCCAGCAGCCAACCCCGGACTAGCGGGGTGGATACGCAGTATTTT.

This clonotype was picked up many times. The genes are TRBV28 and TRBJ2-1; 12 nucleotides line up with TRBD2. Trimming took 5 bases from V and 1 from J; bases not matched to a gene: 3. The CDR3 spans 16 residues. Germline values: CDR1 MDHEN, CDR2 SYDVKM. The CDR3 DNA is TGTGCCAGCAGTCTAGCGGGAGGGCCTTCCTACAATGAGCAGTTCTTC. It is translated as CASSLAGGPSYNEQFF. Based on the CDR3 plus reference TRBV28 and TRBJ2-1, the full variable domain is DVKVTQSSRYLVKRTGEKVFLECVQDMDHENMFWYRQDPGLGLRLIYFSYDVKMKEKGDIPEGYSVSREKKERFSLILESASTNQTSMYLCASSLAGGPSYNEQFFGPGTRLTVL.

The genes are TRBV6-1 and TRBJ2-7, with a tentative D call TRBD2 (6 bases). The CDR3 covers 14 residues. Germline CDR1 and CDR2: MNHNS and SASEGT. V was trimmed by 9 bases and J by 2 bases, leaving 17 bases between them. The CDR3: CASGGRGGTYEQYF. CDR3 in DNA: TGTGCCAGTGGAGGGCGGGGTGGGACCTACGAGCAGTACTTC.

This clonotype has a handful of counts. The V gene is TRBV2, the J gene TRBJ1-2; 10 bases are a match to TRBD1. The CDR3 runs 14 residues. From germline, CDR1 is SNHLY and CDR2 FYNNEI. V lost 2 bases and J lost 5; bases outside the gene matches: 2. CDR3 region: CASSERDRGYGYTF. The DNA of the CDR3 is TGTGCCAGCAGTGAAAGGGACAGGGGATATGGCTACACCTTC.

This clonotype was detected a few times. The chain carries TRBV9 and TRBJ2-3; D may be TRBD2 (5 bases). The CDR3 has 14 amino acids. Germline CDR1 SGDLS, CDR2 YYNGEE. V lost 0 bases and J lost 6, with 11 bases in between. The CDR3 reads CASSVEASPDTQYF. CDR3 DNA: TGTGCCAGCAGCGTAGAGGCTAGCCCTGATACGCAGTATTTT.

This clonotype came up many times. The V and J genes are TRBV4-3 and TRBJ1-2; maybe TRBD1 (6 bases). This CDR3 is 17 amino acids long. Germline assignment: CDR1 LGHNA and CDR2 YSLEER. V lost 0 bases and J lost 5, with 19 bases in between. In DNA form, the CDR3 reads TGCGCCAGCAGCCAAGATTGGGCTGACAGGAATCGTTATGGCTACACCTTC. Its protein is CASSQDWADRNRYGYTF.

In regard to this clonotype: Since a much larger clone is just one base distant, this may be a read error. The missing conserved phenylalanine or tryptophan at the end of this CDR3 makes a read error likely. The CDR3 region has the DNA TGTGCCAGCAGTTTGTTTGGGGGGACTATCGACGAGCAGTACTCC. It is translated as CASSLFGGTIDEQYS. The rearrangement uses TRBV5-6 and TRBJ2-7; the match to TRBD2 covers 7 bases. The CDR3 covers 15 residues. The germline CDR1 and CDR2 sequences are SGHDT and YYEEEE. Trimming at V came to 5 bases and at J to 5 bases, leaving 13 bases not matched to a gene.

This clonotype was seen more than once but under ten times. V is TRBV20-1 and J is TRBJ2-3; TRBD2 agrees at 7 bases. The V gene's germline CDR1 is DFQATT and CDR2 SNEGSKA (reference sequence). V was pared by 0 bases and J by 4 bases, with 4 bases of the junction left unmatched. This CDR3 spans 14 amino acids. CDR3 bases: TGCAGTGCTAGAGAACGGGGGGTGTCAGATACGCAGTATTTT. It translates to CSARERGVSDTQYF.

This clonotype was seen a handful of times. This chain connects TRBV6-1 to TRBJ1-6, with D possibly matching TRBD1 (6 bases). V was pared by 6 bases and J by 10 bases, with 19 bases between. The CDR3 is made up of 15 amino acids. CDR1 MNHNS and CDR2 SASEGT come from the germline V gene. The CDR3 spells CASSQGQSIGSPLHF. The CDR3 DNA is TGTGCCAGCAGCCAAGGACAGAGCATCGGATCACCCCTCCACTTT.

The chain links TRBV6-2 or TRBV6-3 to TRBJ2-7, with TRBD1 identical over 7 bases. This CDR3 has 15 amino acids. Germline V gene lookup returns CDR1 MNHEY and CDR2 SVGEGT. J lost 5 bases, V lost 1 base, and 8 bases had no gene match. CDR3 in DNA: TGTGCCAGCAGTTACTACCGGGACAGTCCCAACGAGCAGTACTTC. Encoded protein: CASSYYRDSPNEQYF.

This chain links TRBV6-5 with TRBJ2-2; D possibly corresponds to TRBD1 (7 bases). The length of the CDR3 is 14 residues. Germline lookup yields CDR1 MNHEY and CDR2 SVGAGI. Trimming left V 4 bases short and J 7 bases short, with 13 bases between. The CDR3 nucleotides are TGTGCCAGCAGTTCGCTCAGGGGGGTCGGGGAGCTGTTTTTT. Protein sequence: CASSSLRGVGELFF.

This chain links TRBV5-5 with TRBJ2-1; tentatively, D is TRBD2 (5 bases). V shed 4 bases and J shed 8 bases, with 22 bases lying between them. The length of the CDR3 is 16 residues. Germline assignment: CDR1 SGHKS and CDR2 YYEKEE (reference sequence). The CDR3 coding sequence is TGTGCCAGCAGCATGAGACTAACCTCACTTCAGGATGAGCAGTTCTTC. Its protein is CASSMRLTSLQDEQFF. Based on the CDR3 plus reference TRBV5-5 and TRBJ2-1, the full variable domain is DAGVTQSPTHLIKTRGQQVTLRCSPISGHKSVSWYQQVLGQGPQFIFQYYEKEERGRGNFPDRFSARQFPNYSSELNVNALLLGDSALYLCASSMRLTSLQDEQFFGPGTRLTVL.

This clonotype was seen a handful of times. The chain carries TRBV7-2 and TRBJ2-3; D perhaps matches TRBD2 (5 bases). The CDR3 covers 17 residues. Trimming took off 2 bases at V and 4 bases at J, with 19 bases between the two ends. Per germline, CDR1 SGHTA and CDR2 FQGNSA. CDR3 sequence (DNA): TGTGCCAGCAGCTTATTCGTCCAGACTACCCCCGCAGATACGCAGTATTTT. Amino acids: CASSLFVQTTPADTQYF. The variable domain in full, completed from reference TRBV7-2 and TRBJ2-3, reads GAGVSQSPSNKVTEKGKDVELRCDPISGHTALYWYRQSLGQGLEFLIYFQGNSAPDKSGLPSDRFSAERTGGSVSTLTIQRTQQEDSAVYLCASSLFVQTTPADTQYFGPGTRLTVL.

This clonotype was seen only a few times. J is TRBJ2-7 and V is TRBV28; D perhaps matches TRBD2 (5 bases). CDR1 and CDR2 from the germline V gene are MDHEN and SYDVKM. Trimming left V 8 bases short and J 1 base short, with 15 bases between. The CDR3 spans 14 residues. Here the CDR3 reads CASRPAGGSYEQYF. CDR3 sequence (DNA): TGTGCCAGCCGTCCGGCGGGCGGATCCTACGAGCAGTACTTC. The entire variable domain, with the rest obtained from reference TRBV28 and TRBJ2-7, is as follows: DVKVTQSSRYLVKRTGEKVFLECVQDMDHENMFWYRQDPGLGLRLIYFSYDVKMKEKGDIPEGYSVSREKKERFSLILESASTNQTSMYLCASRPAGGSYEQYFGPGTRLTVT.